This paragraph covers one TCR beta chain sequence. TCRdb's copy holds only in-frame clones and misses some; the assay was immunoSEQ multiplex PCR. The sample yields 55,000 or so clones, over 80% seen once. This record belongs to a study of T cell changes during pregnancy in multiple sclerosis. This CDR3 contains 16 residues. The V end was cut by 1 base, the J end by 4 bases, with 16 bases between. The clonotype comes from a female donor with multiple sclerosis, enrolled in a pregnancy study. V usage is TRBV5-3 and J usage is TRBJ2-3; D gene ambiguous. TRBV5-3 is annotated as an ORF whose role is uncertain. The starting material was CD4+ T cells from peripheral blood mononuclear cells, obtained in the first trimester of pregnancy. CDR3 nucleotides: TGTGCCAGAAGCTTGTTACGTGTCAGGAACCCAGATACGCAGTATTTT. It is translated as CARSLLRVRNPDTQYF.